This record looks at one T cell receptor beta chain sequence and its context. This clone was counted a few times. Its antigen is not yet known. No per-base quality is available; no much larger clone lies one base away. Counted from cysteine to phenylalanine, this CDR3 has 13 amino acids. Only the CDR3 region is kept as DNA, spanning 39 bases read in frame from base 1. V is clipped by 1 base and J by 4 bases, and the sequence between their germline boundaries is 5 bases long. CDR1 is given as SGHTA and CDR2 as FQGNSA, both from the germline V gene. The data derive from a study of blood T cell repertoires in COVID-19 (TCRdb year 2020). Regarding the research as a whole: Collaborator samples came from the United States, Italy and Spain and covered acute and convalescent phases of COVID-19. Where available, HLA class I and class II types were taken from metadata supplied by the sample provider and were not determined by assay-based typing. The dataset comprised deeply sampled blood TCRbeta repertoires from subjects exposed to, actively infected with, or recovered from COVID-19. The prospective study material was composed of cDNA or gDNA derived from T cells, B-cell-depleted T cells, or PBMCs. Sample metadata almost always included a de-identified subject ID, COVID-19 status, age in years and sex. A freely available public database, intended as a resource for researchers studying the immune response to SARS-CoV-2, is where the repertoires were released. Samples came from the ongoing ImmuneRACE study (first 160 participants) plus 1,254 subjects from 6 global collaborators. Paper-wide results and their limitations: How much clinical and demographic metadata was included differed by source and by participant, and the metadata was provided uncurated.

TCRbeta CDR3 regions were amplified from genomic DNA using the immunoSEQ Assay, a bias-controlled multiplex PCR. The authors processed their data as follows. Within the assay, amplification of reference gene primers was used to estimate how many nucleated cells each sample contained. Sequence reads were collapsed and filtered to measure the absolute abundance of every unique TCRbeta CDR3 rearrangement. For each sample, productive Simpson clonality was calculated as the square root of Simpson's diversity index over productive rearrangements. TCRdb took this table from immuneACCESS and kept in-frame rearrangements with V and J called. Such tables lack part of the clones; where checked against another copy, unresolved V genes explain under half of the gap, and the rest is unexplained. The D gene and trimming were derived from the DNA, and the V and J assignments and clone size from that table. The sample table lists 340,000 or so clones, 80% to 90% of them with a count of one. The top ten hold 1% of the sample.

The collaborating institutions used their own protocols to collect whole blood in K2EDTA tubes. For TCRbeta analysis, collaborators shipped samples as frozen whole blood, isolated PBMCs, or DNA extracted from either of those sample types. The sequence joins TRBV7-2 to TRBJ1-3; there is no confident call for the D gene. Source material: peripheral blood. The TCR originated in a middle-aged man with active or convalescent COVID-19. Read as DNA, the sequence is TGTGCCAGCAGCTTAGAGCTGGGAAACACCATATATTTT. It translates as CASSLELGNTIYF.